The rows below give T cell receptor beta chains drawn from one sample of a study of CD8 T cells in Susac syndrome. MiXCR was run by TCRdb on the immunoSEQ multiplex PCR reads, yielding one entry per CDR3 protein. Of 25,000 to 30,000 distinct CDR3 sequences detected, 94% appear once; the ten largest clones hold 0.27%. Source material: CD8+ T cells from PBMCs. All receptors come from a human donor in good health. The CDR3 runs from the conserved cysteine through the conserved F or W. Each record gives: clone size, D gene, V gene, J gene, CDR3 protein, CDR3 DNA. D genes are given only for firm matches. Rows give clone size only sometimes, using once, few, many, or a class for an expanded clone.

size: -
D: -
V: TRBV12-5
J: TRBJ2-2
CDR3: CASAETSELFF
DNA: TGTGCTAGTGCCGAAACCTCGGAGCTGTTTTTT

size: -
D: TRBD1
V: TRBV27
J: TRBJ1-2
CDR3: CASRPGTGIGGYTF
DNA: TGTGCCAGCAGGCCCGGGACAGGGATTGGAGGCTACACCTTC

size: -
D: -
V: TRBV10-3
J: TRBJ2-7
CDR3: CAISDPPGAIYEQYF
DNA: TGTGCCATCAGTGACCCTCCGGGAGCCATTTACGAGCAGTACTTC

size: -
D: TRBD1
V: TRBV7-9
J: TRBJ2-1
CDR3: CASSTSGGQGQFF
DNA: TGTGCCAGCAGCACAAGTGGGGGACAGGGACAGTTCTTC

size: -
D: -
V: TRBV12-3/TRBV12-4
J: TRBJ1-3
CDR3: CASSFSSAASYF
DNA: TGTGCCAGCAGCTTCTCCTCGGCCGCCTCTTATTTT

size: once
D: -
V: TRBV6-4
J: TRBJ2-3
CDR3: CASSEGRDTDTQYF
DNA: TGTGCCAGCAGTGAAGGAAGGGACACAGATACGCAGTATTTT

size: -
D: -
V: TRBV29-1
J: TRBJ2-1
CDR3: CSGQGISFADSYNEQFF
DNA: TGCAGCGGGCAGGGGATCTCCTTCGCAGACTCCTACAATGAGCAGTTCTTC

size: -
D: TRBD1
V: TRBV6-2/TRBV6-3
J: TRBJ2-3
CDR3: CASSLTGSDTQYF
DNA: TGTGCCAGCAGTCTGACAGGGTCAGATACGCAGTATTTT

size: once
D: -
V: TRBV13
J: TRBJ2-5
CDR3: CASSGDLGTQYF
DNA: TGTGCCAGCAGCGGGGACTTGGGGACCCAGTACTTC

size: -
D: -
V: TRBV11-2
J: TRBJ2-3
CDR3: CASKTFTDTQYF
DNA: TGTGCCAGCAAAACATTCACAGATACGCAGTATTTT

size: once
D: -
V: TRBV7-2
J: TRBJ2-7
CDR3: CASSLALGYPLQGPLLGEQYF
DNA: TGTGCCAGCAGCTTAGCGCTAGGGTATCCACTACAAGGACCCTTACTAGGCGAGCAGTACTTC

size: -
D: -
V: TRBV5-1
J: TRBJ2-7
CDR3: CASSLVGKTYEQYF
DNA: TGCGCCAGCAGCTTGGTTGGGAAGACCTACGAGCAGTACTTC

size: -
D: TRBD1
V: TRBV4-3
J: TRBJ2-5
CDR3: CASSQGTGAETQYF
DNA: TGCGCCAGCAGCCAAGGGACAGGGGCTGAGACCCAGTACTTC

size: -
D: TRBD1
V: TRBV19
J: TRBJ2-3
CDR3: CASSPDRFTDTQYF
DNA: TGTGCCAGTAGCCCGGACAGGTTCACAGATACGCAGTATTTT

size: -
D: -
V: TRBV7-2
J: TRBJ2-7
CDR3: CASSLGLGSSYEQYF
DNA: TGTGCCAGCAGCTTAGGTCTCGGGAGTTCCTACGAGCAGTACTTC

size: -
D: -
V: TRBV4-3
J: TRBJ1-2
CDR3: CASSQDRGPDSYGYTF
DNA: TGCGCCAGCAGCCAAGATCGGGGGCCAGACTCCTATGGCTACACCTTC

size: once
D: -
V: TRBV20-1
J: TRBJ2-7
CDR3: CSATPTGSYEQYF
DNA: TGCAGTGCTACACCCACAGGGTCCTACGAGCAGTACTTC

size: -
D: TRBD2
V: TRBV14
J: TRBJ2-3
CDR3: CASSQDPWTSGPSTDTQYF
DNA: TGTGCCAGCAGCCAAGATCCCTGGACTAGCGGGCCTAGCACAGATACGCAGTATTTT

size: -
D: TRBD1
V: TRBV9
J: TRBJ1-2
CDR3: CASKGQHYGYTF
DNA: TGTGCCAGCAAGGGACAGCATTATGGCTACACCTTC

size: -
D: -
V: TRBV18
J: TRBJ1-6
CDR3: CASSEERNSPLHF
DNA: TGTGCCAGCTCAGAGGAAAGAAATTCACCCCTCCACTTT

size: -
D: -
V: TRBV5-4
J: TRBJ2-2
CDR3: CASSSPSSGVITGELFF
DNA: TGTGCCAGCAGTTCTCCCAGTTCGGGGGTGATCACCGGGGAGCTGTTTTTT

size: -
D: TRBD1
V: TRBV5-1
J: TRBJ1-2
CDR3: CASSPEGQNYGYTF
DNA: TGCGCCAGCAGCCCGGAGGGACAGAACTATGGCTACACCTTC

size: -
D: -
V: TRBV7-2
J: TRBJ2-6
CDR3: CASSLALTVGSGANVLTF
DNA: TGTGCCAGCAGCTTAGCGCTGACAGTTGGAAGTGGGGCCAACGTCCTGACTTTC

size: -
D: TRBD1
V: TRBV19
J: TRBJ1-1
CDR3: CASSIRGGVWTEAFF
DNA: TGTGCCAGTAGTATAAGAGGGGGCGTTTGGACTGAAGCTTTCTTT

size: -
D: -
V: TRBV2
J: TRBJ1-1
CDR3: CASIQYRELGTEAFF
DNA: TGTGCCAGCATCCAATATCGAGAACTGGGTACTGAAGCTTTCTTT

size: -
D: TRBD1
V: TRBV7-2
J: TRBJ2-7
CDR3: CASSLETGLTQFGEQYF
DNA: TGTGCCAGCAGCTTGGAGACAGGGTTAACCCAGTTTGGCGAGCAGTACTTC

size: -
D: -
V: TRBV6-1
J: TRBJ2-6
CDR3: CASSERGYGANVLTF
DNA: TGTGCCAGCAGTGAAAGAGGTTACGGGGCCAACGTCCTGACTTTC

size: once
D: -
V: TRBV5-4
J: TRBJ2-7
CDR3: CASSLAGGSYEQYF
DNA: TGTGCCAGCAGCTTGGCTGGGGGGTCCTACGAGCAGTACTTC

size: -
D: TRBD2
V: TRBV28
J: TRBJ2-3
CDR3: CASSLRGANTQYF
DNA: TGTGCCAGCAGTTTGCGGGGGGCAAATACGCAGTATTTT

size: -
D: TRBD2
V: TRBV6-2/TRBV6-3
J: TRBJ2-1
CDR3: CASSRGLAGGSYNEQFF
DNA: TGTGCCAGCAGTCGGGGACTAGCGGGGGGCTCCTACAATGAGCAGTTCTTC

size: -
D: TRBD2
V: TRBV6-6
J: TRBJ2-3
CDR3: CASSVTSGGDTQYF
DNA: TGTGCCAGCAGTGTGACTAGCGGGGGGGATACGCAGTATTTT

size: -
D: -
V: TRBV7-2
J: TRBJ1-5
CDR3: CASSLNSRVQPQHF
DNA: TGTGCCAGCAGCTTAAACAGTAGAGTTCAGCCCCAGCATTTT

size: once
D: -
V: TRBV6-2/TRBV6-3
J: TRBJ1-5
CDR3: CASSYRETTYRKEAQHF
DNA: TGTGCCAGCAGTTACCGAGAGACGACGTACAGAAAGGAGGCCCAGCATTTT

size: -
D: TRBD1
V: TRBV7-9
J: TRBJ2-1
CDR3: CASSKGQGTDSYNEQFF
DNA: TGTGCCAGCAGCAAGGGACAGGGGACGGACTCCTACAATGAGCAGTTCTTC

size: -
D: TRBD2
V: TRBV4-3
J: TRBJ2-3
CDR3: CASSQKTSGSTDTQYF
DNA: TGCGCCAGCAGCCAAAAGACTAGCGGTAGCACAGATACGCAGTATTTT

size: -
D: TRBD1
V: TRBV5-1
J: TRBJ1-1
CDR3: CASSVQGAEAFF
DNA: TGCGCCAGCAGCGTCCAGGGGGCTGAAGCTTTCTTT

size: -
D: -
V: TRBV20-1
J: TRBJ2-3
CDR3: CSAGISTDTQYF
DNA: TGCAGTGCGGGGATTAGCACAGATACGCAGTATTTT

size: -
D: -
V: TRBV7-2
J: TRBJ1-2
CDR3: CASSPSPGHYGYTF
DNA: TGTGCCAGCAGCCCCTCGCCGGGACACTATGGCTACACCTTC

size: -
D: TRBD1
V: TRBV4-1
J: TRBJ1-6
CDR3: CASRQTGQGNSPLHF
DNA: TGCGCCAGCAGGCAGACAGGGCAGGGTAATTCACCCCTCCACTTT

size: -
D: -
V: TRBV5-1
J: TRBJ1-1
CDR3: CASSLGGFNTEAFF
DNA: TGCGCCAGCAGCTTGGGAGGCTTCAACACTGAAGCTTTCTTT

size: once
D: TRBD1
V: TRBV29-1
J: TRBJ2-6
CDR3: CSVDSRGQTGANVLTF
DNA: TGCAGCGTTGACAGCAGGGGGCAAACTGGGGCCAACGTCCTGACTTTC

size: -
D: -
V: TRBV5-4
J: TRBJ1-1
CDR3: CASSRETEAFF
DNA: TGTGCCAGCAGCAGGGAGACTGAAGCTTTCTTT

size: -
D: -
V: TRBV19
J: TRBJ1-1
CDR3: CASSKERTEAFF
DNA: TGTGCCAGTAGTAAAGAAAGGACTGAAGCTTTCTTT

size: -
D: -
V: TRBV12-3/TRBV12-4
J: TRBJ1-5
CDR3: CASQGQRTNQPQHF
DNA: TGTGCCAGCCAGGGGCAACGGACCAATCAGCCCCAGCATTTT

size: -
D: -
V: TRBV6-2/TRBV6-3
J: TRBJ2-3
CDR3: CASSRDARAPTDTQYF
DNA: TGTGCCAGCAGCCGCGATGCTCGAGCCCCCACAGATACGCAGTATTTT

size: -
D: -
V: TRBV3-1
J: TRBJ2-3
CDR3: CASSQDLEDTQYF
DNA: TGTGCCAGCAGCCAAGATCTAGAGGATACGCAGTATTTT

size: -
D: -
V: TRBV7-6
J: TRBJ1-1
CDR3: CASTTGGLSTEAFF
DNA: TGTGCCAGCACCACTGGGGGGTTGTCCACTGAAGCTTTCTTT

size: -
D: -
V: TRBV11-2
J: TRBJ2-7
CDR3: CASSLAWASSYEQYF
DNA: TGTGCCAGCAGCTTAGCATGGGCGAGCTCCTACGAGCAGTACTTC